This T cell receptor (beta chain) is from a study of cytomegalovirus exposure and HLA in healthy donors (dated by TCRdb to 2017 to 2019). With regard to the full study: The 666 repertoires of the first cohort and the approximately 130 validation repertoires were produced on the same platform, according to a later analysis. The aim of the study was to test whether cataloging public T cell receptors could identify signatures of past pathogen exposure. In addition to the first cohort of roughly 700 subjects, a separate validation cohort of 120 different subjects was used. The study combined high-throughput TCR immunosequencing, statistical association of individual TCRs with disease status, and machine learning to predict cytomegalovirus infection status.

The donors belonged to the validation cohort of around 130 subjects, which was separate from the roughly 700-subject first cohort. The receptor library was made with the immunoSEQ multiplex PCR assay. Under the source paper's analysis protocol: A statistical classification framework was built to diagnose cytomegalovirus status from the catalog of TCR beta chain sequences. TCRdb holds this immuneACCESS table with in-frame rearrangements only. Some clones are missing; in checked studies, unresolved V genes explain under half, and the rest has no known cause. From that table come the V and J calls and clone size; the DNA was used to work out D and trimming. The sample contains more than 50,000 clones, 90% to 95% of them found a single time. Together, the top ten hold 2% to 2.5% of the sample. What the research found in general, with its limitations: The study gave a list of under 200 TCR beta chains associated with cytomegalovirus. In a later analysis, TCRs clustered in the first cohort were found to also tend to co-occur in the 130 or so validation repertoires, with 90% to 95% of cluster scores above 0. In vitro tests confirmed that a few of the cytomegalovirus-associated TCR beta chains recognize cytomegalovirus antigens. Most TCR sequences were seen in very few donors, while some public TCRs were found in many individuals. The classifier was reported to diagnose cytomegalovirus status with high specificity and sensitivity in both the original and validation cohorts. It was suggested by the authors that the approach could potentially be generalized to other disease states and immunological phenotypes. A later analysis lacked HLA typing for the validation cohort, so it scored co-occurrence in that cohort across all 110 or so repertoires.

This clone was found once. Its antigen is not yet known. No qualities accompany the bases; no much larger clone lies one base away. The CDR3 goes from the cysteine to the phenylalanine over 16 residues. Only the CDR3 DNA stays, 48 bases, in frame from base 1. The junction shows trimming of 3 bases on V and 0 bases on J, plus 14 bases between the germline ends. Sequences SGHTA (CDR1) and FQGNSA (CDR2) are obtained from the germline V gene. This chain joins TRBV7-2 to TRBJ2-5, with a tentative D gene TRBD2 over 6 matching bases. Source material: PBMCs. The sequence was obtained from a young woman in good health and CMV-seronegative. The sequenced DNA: TGTGCCAGCAGCTTTTTCGGCCGGGGGAACCAAGAGACCCAGTACTTC. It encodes CASSFFGRGNQETQYF.